Detailed here is one T cell receptor (beta chain). This sample is part of a study of CD8+ T cells in alopecia areata. The CDR3 sequence is 13 residues long. Germline-derived CDR1 and CDR2 are LNHDA and SQIVND (reference sequence). The V gene lost 5 bases and the J gene lost 5 bases, with 12 bases spanning the gap. The authors extracted RNA and reverse transcribed it into cDNA as the sequencing template. Sequencing was performed with immunoSEQ multiplex PCR; in TCRdb, only in-frame clones are kept and a portion is missing. The sample has 90,000 to 120,000 clones, approximately 59% seen once. The chain has TRBV19 and TRBJ1-1, with D hard to call. Sequenced input: CD8+ T cells sorted from blood. This TCR came from a human donor in good health. For the CDR3, the DNA is TGTGCCAGTAGTGGTCGGGTAGGGACTGAAGCTTTCTTT. Amino acids: CASSGRVGTEAFF.